The 20 T cell receptor beta chains below come from one sample, sequenced in a study of cytomegalovirus exposure and HLA in healthy donors. The PCR ran on 60 Vbeta and 13 Jbeta primers. Libraries were prepared by immunoSEQ multiplex PCR; TCRdb keeps only in-frame clonotypes and omits some of them. The sample lists 130,000 or so clones; roughly 77% were seen once. The sample consisted of PBMCs. The receptors shown here come from a man aged 25 to 45 in good health and CMV-seronegative.

This clone has a single count. The CDR3 loop is CASSTRYGAEAFF. DNA for the CDR3: TGCGCCAGCAGCACAAGATACGGAGCTGAAGCTTTCTTT. The V and J genes are TRBV4-1 and TRBJ1-1; D not certain. The CDR3 extends over 13 amino acids. Trimming pared 5 bases from V and 6 bases from J, leaving 13 bases between. Germline V CDR1 and CDR2: MGHRA, YSYEKL.

The chain combines TRBV28 with TRBJ1-2, with no clear D. Trimming removed 3 bases at V and 7 bases at J, with 21 bases between. The CDR3 is 16 amino acids. CDR1 is MDHEN and CDR2 is SYDVKM in the germline V gene. The CDR3 is CASSFLMASARLGYTF. In nucleotides, the CDR3 is TGTGCCAGCAGTTTTTTAATGGCCAGCGCGAGGCTTGGCTACACCTTC.

The chain joins TRBV5-1 to TRBJ2-5; no reliable D call. Per germline, CDR1 SGHRS and CDR2 YFSETQ. Deletions cut 5 bases from V and 1 base from J, with 12 bases between. The CDR3 consists of 14 residues. This CDR3 is CASRPEPVQETQYF. In DNA, the CDR3 is TGCGCCAGCAGGCCTGAACCGGTCCAAGAGACCCAGTACTTC.

A single count supports this clone. The chain is built from TRBV30 and TRBJ1-1; D remains unclear. The germline gives CDR1 GTSNPN, CDR2 SVGIG (reference sequence). This CDR3 spans 13 amino acids. Trimming stripped 2 bases from V and 0 bases from J, with 7 bases between. The CDR3 protein is CAWSSGLNTEAFF. As DNA, the CDR3 is TGTGCCTGGAGTAGCGGGTTGAACACTGAAGCTTTCTTT.

This chain uses TRBV5-1 with TRBJ2-7; 10 bases match TRBD2. The V gene's germline CDR1 is SGHRS and CDR2 YFSETQ. The trim removed 4 bases at V and 2 bases at J, leaving 9 bases unmatched. This CDR3 has 16 amino acids. The CDR3 coding sequence is TGCGCCAGCAGCCCACCAGGACTAGCGGAGACCTACGAGCAGTACTTC. Its protein product is CASSPPGLAETYEQYF.

There are a few counts of this clone. The rearrangement uses TRBV6-5 and TRBJ1-2; D possibly corresponds to TRBD1 (6 bases). CDR3 length: 13 residues. In germline, CDR1 is MNHEY, CDR2 SVGAGI. The V end lost 1 base, the J end lost 6 bases, and 9 bases lay between the germline ends. The CDR3 loop reads CASSYYNRDGYTF. The CDR3 coding sequence is TGTGCCAGCAGTTACTACAACAGGGATGGCTACACCTTC.

The chain joins TRBV10-2 to TRBJ2-6; TRBD2 matches at 10 bases. With 0 bases clipped from V and 4 bases from J, the junction kept 6 bases outside the gene matches. The CDR3 spans 18 residues. Germline loops: CDR1 WSHSY, CDR2 SAAADI. CDR3 in amino acids: CASSESLGLAYGANVLTF. DNA for the CDR3: TGCGCCAGCAGTGAGTCTTTGGGACTAGCGTACGGGGCCAACGTCCTGACTTTC.

This clone was seen once. The chain recombines TRBV5-1 with TRBJ2-7; 7 bases match TRBD1. The CDR3 totals 14 residues. V was pared by 2 bases and J by 1 base, with 3 bases of the junction left unmatched. CDR1 and CDR2 (germline): SGHRS, YFSETQ. In DNA form, the CDR3 reads TGCGCCAGCAGCTTAGGCAGGGGGTCCTACGAGCAGTACTTC. This encodes CASSLGRGSYEQYF. The whole variable domain, remainder taken from reference TRBV5-1 and TRBJ2-7, is KAGVTQTPRYLIKTRGQQVTLSCSPISGHRSVSWYQQTPGQGLQFLFEYFSETQRNKGNFPGRFSGRQFSNSRSEMNVSTLELGDSALYLCASSLGRGSYEQYFGPGTRLTVT.

The V call is TRBV5-6, the J call TRBJ2-3; the D gene is possibly TRBD2 (6 bases). From germline, CDR1 is SGHDT and CDR2 YYEEEE. Between the trimmed V and J ends, which lost 2 bases and 9 bases, there was a span of 16 bases. The CDR3 spans 14 residues. The CDR3 region has the DNA TGTGCCAGCAGCTTTTGGGACTTCCAGTTAACGCAGTATTTT. Residues: CASSFWDFQLTQYF.

V is TRBV2 and J is TRBJ2-7; 7 bases align to TRBD2. CDR1 is SNHLY, CDR2 FYNNEI, per germline. This CDR3 comprises 14 residues. The junction had 9 bases not matched to a gene; V was cut back by 4 bases and J by 6 bases. The CDR3 region is CASSVKAGGGEQYF. CDR3 coding DNA: TGTGCCAGCAGTGTAAAAGCCGGCGGGGGCGAGCAGTACTTC.

This sequence joins TRBV5-1 and TRBJ1-2; 10 bases line up with TRBD1. The germline CDR1 and CDR2 sequences are SGHRS and YFSETQ. V gave up 0 bases and J gave up 6 bases; unmatched junction bases: 5. This CDR3 comprises 15 residues. CDR3 nucleotides: TGCGCCAGCAGCTTGGGGACAGGGGGTAGGGATGGCTACACCTTC. Encoded protein: CASSLGTGGRDGYTF.

This sequence joins TRBV4-1 and TRBJ2-6, with D uncertain. The germline V gene has CDR1 MGHRA and CDR2 YSYEKL. V was shortened by 2 bases and J by 2 bases, with 10 bases between the two germline ends. The CDR3 has 16 amino acids. The CDR3 loop reads CASSQLVLAGANVLTF. The CDR3 DNA sequence: TGCGCCAGCAGCCAACTAGTCTTGGCTGGGGCCAACGTCCTGACTTTC.

A single count supports this clone. The rearrangement joins TRBV28 to TRBJ1-2; 12 bases map to TRBD1. V was clipped by 3 bases and J by 7 bases; unmatched bases: 12. The V gene's germline CDR1 is MDHEN and CDR2 SYDVKM. This CDR3 is 17 amino acids long. The CDR3 loop is CASSFSGTGGIRGGYTF. The CDR3 region has the DNA TGTGCCAGCAGTTTCTCCGGGACAGGGGGCATTAGGGGTGGCTACACCTTC.

The chain links TRBV27 to TRBJ2-7, with TRBD2 as a possible D gene (5 bases). The CDR3 runs to 14 residues. The ends were cut back, 5 bases at V and 7 bases at J, with 18 bases in the middle. Germline values: CDR1 MNHEY, CDR2 SMNVEV (reference sequence). This CDR3 reads CASSPSSGNGEQYF. The CDR3 coding sequence is TGTGCCAGCAGTCCGAGCAGCGGTAACGGAGAGCAGTACTTC.

The chain joins TRBV9 to TRBJ2-1, with 13 positions matching TRBD2. Germline V gene lookup returns CDR1 SGDLS and CDR2 YYNGEE. The trim removed 3 bases at V and 3 bases at J, leaving 6 bases unmatched. The CDR3 extends over 17 amino acids. CDR3 sequence (DNA): TGTGCCAGCAGCGGAGGGACTAGCGGGAATCTCTACAATGAGCAGTTCTTC. Protein sequence: CASSGGTSGNLYNEQFF. The whole variable domain, filled in from reference TRBV9 and TRBJ2-1, reads DSGVTQTPKHLITATGQRVTLRCSPRSGDLSVYWYQQSLDQGLQFLIQYYNGEERAKGNILERFSAQQFPDLHSELNLSSLELGDSALYFCASSGGTSGNLYNEQFFGPGTRLTVL.

V gene TRBV6-1 combines with J gene TRBJ1-2; D call uncertain. This CDR3 spans 15 amino acids. Germline V gene lookup returns CDR1 MNHNS and CDR2 SASEGT. Trimming cost V 5 bases and J 1 base, with 14 bases left between them. This CDR3 reads CASSFDSTVNYGYTF. The CDR3 bases are TGTGCCAGCAGTTTCGACTCGACGGTTAACTATGGCTACACCTTC.

CDR3 amino acids: CASSGQGNGYGYTF. Here the CDR3 DNA reads TGTGCCAGCAGCGGACAGGGTAATGGCTATGGCTACACCTTC. The chain links TRBV2 to TRBJ1-2; 8 bases agree with TRBD1. This CDR3 is 14 amino acids long. The V and J ends lost 6 bases and 4 bases, in that order; junction bases with no gene match: 7. Germline-derived CDR1 and CDR2 are SNHLY and FYNNEI.

This chain links TRBV30 with TRBJ1-1, with a possible D match to TRBD1 (5 bases). Germline loops: CDR1 GTSNPN, CDR2 SVGIG (reference sequence). V was clipped by 3 bases and J by 1 base, with 12 bases between them. This CDR3 contains 14 residues. For the CDR3, the DNA is TGTGCCTGGAGCAGCCTTGGGGCGAACACTGAAGCTTTCTTT. Its translation: CAWSSLGANTEAFF.

The chain links TRBV7-6 to TRBJ2-7; 10 bases line up with TRBD1. Trimming took 5 bases from V and 3 from J; bases not matched to a gene: 1. Germline V gives CDR1 SGHVS, CDR2 FNYEAQ. The CDR3 totals 13 residues. The CDR3 here is CASSRTGGYEQYF. The CDR3 coding sequence is TGTGCCAGCAGCCGGACAGGGGGCTACGAGCAGTACTTC.

The V gene is TRBV7-9, the J gene TRBJ1-5, with D maybe TRBD1 (6 bases). Deletions cut 5 bases from V and 3 bases from J, with 8 bases between. CDR3 size: 13 residues. CDR1 and CDR2 from the germline V gene are SEHNR and FQNEAQ (reference sequence). The DNA of the CDR3 is TGTGCCAGCAGCCCAGGGGCCAATCAGCCCCAGCATTTT. Amino acid sequence: CASSPGANQPQHF.